These 16 T cell receptor beta chains came from one sample sequenced in a study of early T cells in non-severe SARS-CoV-2 infection (dated by TCRdb to the early 2020s). The library was prepared using 5' RACE. Reads for this sample came from a NextSeq 500. The public reads were quality trimmed at Q25 with fastp and then assembled into clones with MiXCR by TCRdb, keeping productive beta chains. Rows with one shared CDR3 protein collapse into an entry with the most common genes and DNA. Recorded for this sample are tens of thousands of distinct CDR3 sequences; around 12% of them occurred a single time. The ten largest make up 4.5% to 5.5% of the sample. The sequencing input was whole blood. Receptors originate from an adult who was a healthcare worker with PCR-confirmed SARS-CoV-2 infection or an uninfected control (not recorded which).

The chain has TRBV4-1 and TRBJ1-1; D call uncertain. The germline V gene has CDR1 MGHRA and CDR2 YSYEKL. The CDR3 runs to 16 residues. V shed 1 base and J shed 3 bases, with 15 bases lying between them. Written as DNA, the CDR3 is TGCGCCAGCAGCCAAGGTGAGGGTTCGGCGGACACTGAAGCTTTCTTT. Its protein is CASSQGEGSADTEAFF.

In this sample, this clonotype turned up many times. The chain uses TRBV10-3 and TRBJ2-7, with D perhaps given as TRBD1 or TRBD2 (5 bases each). This CDR3 has 11 amino acids. CDR1 is ENHRY and CDR2 is SYGVKD in the germline V gene. V lost 8 bases and J 2 bases, leaving 7 bases between the germline ends. This chain's CDR3 is CAIGDAYEQYF. The CDR3 DNA is TGTGCCATCGGGGACGCCTACGAGCAGTACTTC.

A few counts support this clonotype. This chain uses TRBV6-2 or TRBV6-3 with TRBJ1-2; no clear D. Germline CDR1 reads MNHEY; CDR2 reads SVGEGT. The CDR3 is made up of 13 amino acids. The germline V and J ends were trimmed by 7 bases and 2 bases, with 11 bases remaining between them. The CDR3 sequence is CASTPDGNYGYTF. The CDR3 nucleotides read TGTGCCAGCACCCCCGACGGGAACTATGGCTACACCTTC.

This chain uses TRBV4-1 with TRBJ2-3; 7 bases align to TRBD1. V gave up 1 base and J gave up 0 bases; unmatched junction bases: 1. Germline CDR1 and CDR2: MGHRA and YSYEKL. CDR3 length equals 15 residues. The CDR3 protein is CASSQGDSSTDTQYF. In DNA, the CDR3 is TGCGCCAGCAGCCAAGGGGACAGTAGCACAGATACGCAGTATTTT.

This clonotype was detected ten times or more. The chain recombines TRBV23-1 with TRBJ2-5, with 9 bases that match TRBD1. TRBV23-1 counts as an open reading frame of uncertain function. The CDR3 loop spans 17 amino acids. With 6 bases clipped from V and 5 bases from J, the junction kept 16 bases outside the gene matches. CDR3 sequence: CASRRSPGQGEMETQYF. DNA of the CDR3: TGCGCCAGCAGACGTTCTCCGGGACAGGGTGAGATGGAGACCCAGTACTTC.

This clonotype was detected only a few times. The chain joins TRBV2 to TRBJ1-1; no clear D gene. The germline V and J ends were trimmed by 5 bases and 1 base, with 8 bases remaining between them. CDR1 is SNHLY, CDR2 FYNNEI, per germline. This CDR3 spans 13 amino acids. The CDR3 spells CASSYDKNTEAFF. The CDR3 DNA follows: TGTGCCAGCAGTTACGACAAGAACACTGAAGCTTTCTTT.

This chain joins TRBV9 and TRBJ2-5; tentative D call: TRBD2 (5 bases). V was cut by 3 bases and J by 1 base, with 13 bases left in between. The CDR3 contains 15 residues. Germline V CDR1 and CDR2: SGDLS, YYNGEE. The CDR3 region has the DNA TGTGCCAGCAGCGAACTATCGGGGAGCCAAGAGACCCAGTACTTC. Translation: CASSELSGSQETQYF.

This clonotype came up a few times. The chain joins TRBV12-3 or TRBV12-4 to TRBJ1-5; D not certain. The V end lost 3 bases, the J end lost 0 bases, and 6 bases lay between the germline ends. This CDR3 has 14 amino acids. The CDR3: CASSLAYSNQPQHF. The CDR3 DNA is TGTGCCAGCAGTTTGGCATATAGCAATCAGCCCCAGCATTTT.

The chain carries TRBV7-2 and TRBJ1-2; D is perhaps TRBD1 (6 bases). The CDR3 is 12 amino acids. V was clipped by 5 bases and J by 7 bases, with 11 bases between them. Looked up from germline, CDR1 is SGHTA and CDR2 is FQGNSA. DNA of the CDR3: TGTGCCAGCAGCACGAACAGGGCTGGCTACACCTTC. This translates into CASSTNRAGYTF. The variable domain in full, with the rest retrieved from reference TRBV7-2 and TRBJ1-2, is GAGVSQSPSNKVTEKGKDVELRCDPISGHTALYWYRQSLGQGLEFLIYFQGNSAPDKSGLPSDRFSAERTGGSVSTLTIQRTQQEDSAVYLCASSTNRAGYTFGSGTRLTVV.

This clonotype was seen many times. The CDR3 loop is CASSSGRDYNEQFF. Written as DNA, the CDR3 is TGTGCCAGCTCGAGCGGGAGGGACTACAATGAGCAGTTCTTC. The chain is built from TRBV27 and TRBJ2-1, with 10 bases identical to TRBD2. In germline, CDR1 is MNHEY, CDR2 SMNVEV (reference sequence). The CDR3 consists of 14 residues. V was clipped by 8 bases and J by 3 bases; unmatched bases: 4.

This clonotype was observed many times. The chain employs TRBV3-1 and TRBJ2-2, with 7 bases matching TRBD2. CDR3 length equals 15 residues. The V and J ends lost 4 bases and 3 bases, in that order; junction bases with no gene match: 5. Germline V CDR1 and CDR2: LGHDT, YNNKEL (reference sequence). This CDR3 is CASSPLAGDTGELFF. The CDR3 nucleotides are TGTGCCAGCAGCCCACTTGCGGGAGACACCGGGGAGCTGTTTTTT. Using reference TRBV3-1 and TRBJ2-2 for the parts outside the CDR3, the full variable domain is DTAVSQTPKYLVTQMGNDKSIKCEQNLGHDTMYWYKQDSKKFLKIMFSYNNKELIINETVPNRFSPKSPDKAHLNLHINSLELGDSAVYFCASSPLAGDTGELFFGEGSRLTVL.

A few counts support this clonotype. The V call is TRBV5-1, the J call TRBJ2-3; D unresolved. Germline CDR1 is SGHRS and CDR2 is YFSETQ. There are 13 residues in the CDR3. Trimming removed 4 bases at V and 4 bases at J, with 10 bases between. CDR3 protein: CASSREIADTQYF. Here the CDR3 DNA reads TGCGCCAGCAGCCGTGAGATTGCAGATACGCAGTATTTT. Supplemented by reference TRBV5-1 and TRBJ2-3, the full variable domain reads KAGVTQTPRYLIKTRGQQVTLSCSPISGHRSVSWYQQTPGQGLQFLFEYFSETQRNKGNFPGRFSGRQFSNSRSEMNVSTLELGDSALYLCASSREIADTQYFGPGTRLTVL.

This clonotype was seen only a few times. V and J are TRBV3-1 and TRBJ2-7; 9 nucleotides agree with TRBD1. Trimming cost V 4 bases and J 7 bases; bases outside gene matches: 11. The CDR3 covers 15 residues. From germline, CDR1 is LGHDT and CDR2 YNNKEL (reference sequence). The CDR3 loop is CASSLSGTGPREQYF. The CDR3 DNA reads as TGTGCCAGCAGCCTCTCCGGGACAGGGCCTAGGGAGCAGTACTTC.

The sample holds many counts of this clonotype. The V and J genes are TRBV3-1 and TRBJ1-6; D call uncertain. V lost 3 bases to trimming and J lost 7 bases, with 4 bases between them. The CDR3 spans 12 residues. Per germline, CDR1 LGHDT and CDR2 YNNKEL (reference sequence). The CDR3: CASSHGNSPLHF. The DNA for the CDR3 is TGTGCCAGCAGCCACGGGAATTCACCCCTCCACTTT.

The chain carries TRBV12-3 or TRBV12-4 and TRBJ2-2; D may be TRBD1 (6 bases). V dropped 5 bases and J dropped 7 bases, with 14 bases sitting between them. This CDR3 has 14 amino acids. The CDR3 coding sequence is TGTGCCAGCAGTCTACAGGGAAGGGGCGGGGAGCTGTTTTTT. It yields the protein CASSLQGRGGELFF.

As concerns this clonotype: It is likely a read error, because the conserved phenylalanine at the end of the CDR3 is missing. The DNA is omitted, as the CDR3 cannot be located on it reliably, and the CDR3 follows TCRdb's listing. The CDR3 spells CASSFGLSGVL. The chain has TRBV7-6 and TRBJ1-3; the table's D call, TRBD1, was not checked against the DNA. The CDR3 length is 11 residues, termini included. Germline CDR1 reads SGHVS; CDR2 reads FNYEAQ.